The 11 T cell receptor beta chains given below trace back to one sample, sequenced in a study of post-analysis software for immune sequencing data. These receptors lack a known antigen. The library was made from cDNA and included unique molecular identifiers. MiXCR, run by TCRdb on the PCR reads, gives a single entry per CDR3 protein. Here the sample spans fewer than 850,000 distinct CDR3 sequences, roughly 29% being singletons. Study conclusions and caveats: With TRBV5-6, TRBV5-1 and TRBV20-1 included, about five TRBV segments were more frequent in patients than in controls.

The sample comprised blood. These receptors all stem from a girl aged 5 to 17 with multiple sclerosis.

This clonotype was detected a few times. The chain couples TRBV27 to TRBJ1-2; 7 bases align to TRBD1. V lost 5 bases to trimming and J lost 8 bases; unmatched junction nucleotides: 20. The CDR3 is 17 amino acids. The germline gives CDR1 MNHEY, CDR2 SMNVEV (reference sequence). The CDR3 spells CASSPQTGSGFGRGYTF. CDR3 DNA sequence: TGTGCCAGCAGTCCCCAGACAGGGAGCGGTTTCGGAAGGGGCTACACCTTC.

This clonotype was seen more than once but under ten times. The rearrangement links TRBV28 to TRBJ2-1; 8 nucleotides match TRBD2. This CDR3 comprises 15 residues. Germline values: CDR1 MDHEN, CDR2 SYDVKM. V lost 3 bases, J lost 10 bases, and 11 bases stayed unmatched. CDR3 sequence (DNA): TGTGCCAGCAGTTTCGCAAGCGGGAGATCGGGCGAGCAGTTCTTC. Translating it yields CASSFASGRSGEQFF.

This clonotype was picked up a small number of times. This chain joins TRBV9 and TRBJ2-1; D not certain. Trimming took off 0 bases at V and 6 bases at J, with 10 bases between the two ends. The CDR3 sequence is 14 residues long. The germline CDR1 and CDR2 sequences are SGDLS and YYNGEE. The CDR3 region is CASSVGSGGNEQFF. For the CDR3, the DNA is TGTGCCAGCAGCGTAGGGTCGGGCGGCAATGAGCAGTTCTTC.

This clonotype was observed a handful of times. The chain's CDR3 is CASRPASGSSYEQYF. The CDR3 DNA reads as TGTGCCAGCAGGCCAGCTAGCGGGAGTTCCTACGAGCAGTACTTC. V gene TRBV12-3 or TRBV12-4 combines with J gene TRBJ2-7; TRBD2 matches at 10 bases. The V gene end was trimmed by 6 bases and the J gene end by 1 base; junction bases not matched to a gene: 6. CDR3 length: 15 amino acids.

The chain has TRBV5-1 and TRBJ2-4; 10 nucleotides align to TRBD1. The end of the DNA is better explained by TRBJ2-5, so the J call may be wrong. The CDR3 has 15 residues. Germline V gene sequence: CDR1 SGHRS, CDR2 YFSETQ. In DNA, the CDR3 is TGCGCCAGCAGTCAAGGGACAGGGGAGGGCCGGACCCAGTACTTC. It is translated as CASSQGTGEGRTQYF.

The CDR3 DNA reads as TGTGCCAGCAGTCCCCGACAGGGGTGGAACACTGAAGCTTTCTTT. It encodes CASSPRQGWNTEAFF. V gene TRBV27 combines with J gene TRBJ1-1; 8 bases are shared with TRBD1. The V segment lost 5 bases and the J segment 1 base; nucleotides outside the gene matches: 6. This CDR3 comprises 15 residues. Germline CDR1 and CDR2: MNHEY and SMNVEV (reference sequence).

This clonotype was observed a few times. The V call is TRBV7-8, the J call TRBJ1-2, with TRBD1 identical over 7 bases. With 5 bases clipped from V and 0 bases from J, the junction kept 6 bases outside the gene matches. Germline V gene data show CDR1 as SGHVS and CDR2 as FQNEAQ. The CDR3 loop spans 15 amino acids. The CDR3 spells CASSRGTVANYGYTF. The CDR3 coding sequence is TGTGCCAGCAGCCGAGGGACAGTTGCTAACTATGGCTACACCTTC. Complete variable domain (other parts from reference TRBV7-8 and TRBJ1-2): GAGVSQSPRYKVAKRGQDVALRCDPISGHVSLFWYQQALGQGPEFLTYFQNEAQLDKSGLPSDRFFAERPEGSVSTLKIQRTQQEDSAVYLCASSRGTVANYGYTFGSGTRLTVV.

Remarks on this clonotype: A much larger clone lies one base from this, so it may be a read error. This chain uses TRBV12-3 or TRBV12-4 with TRBJ2-1; 8 bases match TRBD2. J was trimmed by 13 bases and V by 5 bases; bases with no gene match: 13. The CDR3 spans 14 residues. This chain's CDR3 is CASSLSGRRETQFF. CDR3 coding DNA: TGTGCCAGCAGTCTCAGCGGGAGACGGGAGACCCAGTTCTTC.

This clonotype occurred once. The junction shows a germline mismatch at one end, possibly a read error. This sequence joins TRBV28 and TRBJ2-3; 10 nucleotides align to TRBD2. Germline V CDR1 and CDR2: MDHEN, SYDVKM. The CDR3 is 15 amino acids. Here the CDR3 reads CAGSLLSGRGDTQYF. The CDR3 nucleotides are TGTGCCGGCAGTTTGTTGAGCGGGAGGGGAGATACGCAGTATTTT.

This sequence joins TRBV28 and TRBJ2-3; no clear D gene. Germline values: CDR1 MDHEN, CDR2 SYDVKM. V lost 5 bases, J lost 6 bases, and 27 bases lay in between. This CDR3 has 18 residues. The CDR3 here is CASSPPGVGRDPTDTQYF. CDR3 DNA sequence: TGTGCCAGCAGTCCGCCGGGCGTTGGAAGGGATCCCACGGATACGCAGTATTTT.

This clonotype was detected many times. V gene TRBV10-3 combines with J gene TRBJ2-3, with TRBD1 matching 10 bases. Trimming at V came to 8 bases and at J to 4 bases, leaving 6 bases not matched to a gene. CDR1 and CDR2 (germline): ENHRY, SYGVKD. The CDR3 runs 14 residues. The CDR3 here is CAIAGTGAADTQYF. The CDR3 coding sequence is TGTGCCATCGCCGGGACAGGGGCGGCAGATACGCAGTATTTT.